This T cell receptor (beta chain) originates from a study of control samples from healthy donors and cancer patients. Generated by immunoSEQ multiplex PCR, the TCRdb table keeps only in-frame clones and is missing some. This sample has around 12,000 clones, with approximately 93% found just once. V shed 4 bases and J 1 base; nucleotides not matched to a gene: 13. Germline CDR1 is SGHRS and CDR2 is YFSETQ. CDR3 size: 20 residues. Sequencing input: PBMCs. The chain has TRBV5-1 and TRBJ2-4; 14 nucleotides line up with TRBD2. The source of this sequence is an elderly man with lung cancer. In DNA form, the CDR3 reads TGCGCCAGCAGCCCGCTCCCGGGACTAGCGGGGGAGGGGGCCAAAAACATTCAGTACTTC. This translates into CASSPLPGLAGEGAKNIQYF.